This T cell receptor (beta chain) was captured by sequencing in a study of CD8+ T cells in alopecia areata. Study-wide findings and caveats: Scalp clonality dropped significantly under tofacitinib, as did expanded CD8+ top-100 clones.

Specified treatment: oral pan-JAK inhibitor, 5-10 mg twice daily. A remark on this clone: The antigen is undetermined.

The authors extracted RNA and reverse transcribed it into cDNA as the sequencing template. Some clones are missing from TCRdb's copy, which holds only in-frame ones; the method was immunoSEQ multiplex PCR. Of 150,000 to 200,000 clones detected, 60% appear once; the ten largest clones hold 0.85% to 1.3%. From germline, CDR1 is SGHTA and CDR2 FQGNSA. Trimming cost V 4 bases and J 6 bases; bases outside gene matches: 5. The CDR3 extends over 13 amino acids. The receptor was derived from a human donor with alopecia areata. The sample here was CD4+ T cells sorted from blood, taken at week 24, from a patient treated with tofacitinib. This sequence joins TRBV7-2 and TRBJ2-7, with TRBD1 matching 8 bases. The DNA for the CDR3 is TGTGCCAGCAGCTCGGACAGGGTAGGCGAGCAGTACTTC. It yields the protein CASSSDRVGEQYF.